This entry describes one T cell receptor (beta chain). These data belong to a study of OX40 agonist ivuxolimab in advanced cancers. This table comes from immunoSEQ multiplex PCR, and its TCRdb copy is limited to in-frame clones, with some not included. The profile shows more than 65,000 clones, 92% of them singletons. Germline assignment: CDR1 SGHDT and CDR2 YYEEEE. Trimming took 4 bases from V and 1 from J; bases not matched to a gene: 2. This CDR3 comprises 15 residues. The TCR originated in an adult with an advanced solid tumor such as melanoma, head and neck, liver or kidney cancer. The sequencing used CD4+ or CD8+ T cells sorted from blood, collected in a trial of the OX40 agonist ivuxolimab. J is TRBJ2-7 and V is TRBV5-6; 13 bases are a match to TRBD2. The CDR3 loop reads CASSPGLAGSYEQYF. The CDR3 DNA is TGTGCCAGCAGCCCGGGACTAGCGGGGTCCTACGAGCAGTACTTC.